Listed below are T cell receptor beta chains from one sample, sequenced in a study of OX40 agonist ivuxolimab in advanced cancers. Method: immunoSEQ multiplex PCR; TCRdb's copy keeps in-frame clones and lacks some. In the table there are 30,000 to 40,000 clones, about 83% of which are singletons. The sequenced sample was CD4+ or CD8+ T cells sorted from blood, obtained in a trial of the OX40 agonist ivuxolimab. The receptors derive from an adult with an advanced solid tumor such as melanoma, head and neck, liver or kidney cancer. Each CDR3 is given with its conserved first and last residue. The order of the fields is V gene, J gene, D gene, clone size, CDR3 DNA, CDR3 protein. D genes are given only for firm matches. The size entry is marked missing in some rows and otherwise reads once, few, many or a size class.

V gene: TRBV29-1; J gene: TRBJ2-7; D gene: .; clone size: .; CDR3 DNA: TGCAGCTTCAAAGATACCCAGGGGTACGAGCAGTACTTC; CDR3 protein: CSFKDTQGYEQYF
V gene: TRBV7-9; J gene: TRBJ1-4; D gene: .; clone size: .; CDR3 DNA: TGTGCCAGCAGCTCCCCTCCTGTTAATGAAAAACTGTTTTTT; CDR3 protein: CASSSPPVNEKLFF
V gene: TRBV11-2; J gene: TRBJ2-7; D gene: TRBD1; clone size: .; CDR3 DNA: TGTGCCAGCAGCCCCGGGACAGGGGGAGATTTTGAGCAGTACTTC; CDR3 protein: CASSPGTGGDFEQYF
V gene: TRBV28; J gene: TRBJ2-5; D gene: .; clone size: .; CDR3 DNA: TGTGCCAGCAGTCCTTGGCAGGGGACCGGGGAGACCCAGTACTTC; CDR3 protein: CASSPWQGTGETQYF
V gene: TRBV19; J gene: TRBJ2-2; D gene: .; clone size: .; CDR3 DNA: TGTGCCAGTACTGACGTGCGGGGCCGGGGGGAGCTGTTTTTT; CDR3 protein: CASTDVRGRGELFF
V gene: TRBV5-4; J gene: TRBJ1-2; D gene: TRBD1; clone size: .; CDR3 DNA: TGTGCCAGCAGCTCAGGGGGTTCATATGGCTACACCTTC; CDR3 protein: CASSSGGSYGYTF
V gene: TRBV11-3; J gene: TRBJ2-7; D gene: TRBD1; clone size: .; CDR3 DNA: TGTGCCAGCAGCAAGGGACAGGGATACGAGCAGTACTTC; CDR3 protein: CASSKGQGYEQYF
V gene: TRBV6-1; J gene: TRBJ1-1; D gene: .; clone size: .; CDR3 DNA: TGTGCCAGCAGTGCCTACAGGGATCACACTGAAGCTTTCTTT; CDR3 protein: CASSAYRDHTEAFF
V gene: TRBV5-4; J gene: TRBJ1-2; D gene: .; clone size: .; CDR3 DNA: TGTGCCAGCAGCTTGTCGGTAGCTAACTATGGCTACACCTTC; CDR3 protein: CASSLSVANYGYTF
V gene: TRBV6-5; J gene: TRBJ2-7; D gene: TRBD2; clone size: .; CDR3 DNA: TGTGCCAGCAGTTACTCGGGACTAAAGATCTACGAGCAGTACTTC; CDR3 protein: CASSYSGLKIYEQYF
V gene: TRBV4-3; J gene: TRBJ1-4; D gene: .; clone size: few; CDR3 DNA: TGCGCCAGCAGCCAAGAGGGGGCGGGCCTAAATGAAAAACTGTTTTTT; CDR3 protein: CASSQEGAGLNEKLFF
V gene: TRBV27; J gene: TRBJ1-2; D gene: .; clone size: .; CDR3 DNA: TGTGCCAGCAGTTTAGGCAGGGGAAGTGGCTACACCTTC; CDR3 protein: CASSLGRGSGYTF
V gene: TRBV9; J gene: TRBJ2-1; D gene: .; clone size: .; CDR3 DNA: TGTGCCAGCAGCGTAGCGTGGAATCCCTACAATGAGCAGTTCTTC; CDR3 protein: CASSVAWNPYNEQFF
V gene: TRBV19; J gene: TRBJ2-1; D gene: TRBD2; clone size: .; CDR3 DNA: TGTGCCAGTACTCTAGCGGGAGTCGGGTATGAGCAGTTCTTC; CDR3 protein: CASTLAGVGYEQFF
V gene: TRBV7-9; J gene: TRBJ2-5; D gene: TRBD1; clone size: once; CDR3 DNA: TGTGCCAGCAGCTTGCAGGGGGCGGGGGAGACCCAGTACTTC; CDR3 protein: CASSLQGAGETQYF
V gene: TRBV28; J gene: TRBJ1-2; D gene: TRBD1; clone size: few; CDR3 DNA: TGTGCCAGCAGTCCCCTTTCCCAGACAGGGTACACCTTC; CDR3 protein: CASSPLSQTGYTF
V gene: TRBV10-3; J gene: TRBJ2-7; D gene: .; clone size: few; CDR3 DNA: TGTGCCATCAGCGAATCGACACGGGACGAGCAGTACTTC; CDR3 protein: CAISESTRDEQYF
V gene: TRBV29-1; J gene: TRBJ1-1; D gene: .; clone size: few; CDR3 DNA: TGCAGCGTTGGAGCAGGGGCCAGGACTGAAGCTTTCTTT; CDR3 protein: CSVGAGARTEAFF
V gene: TRBV4-1; J gene: TRBJ2-7; D gene: .; clone size: .; CDR3 DNA: TGCGCCAGCAGCCAAGAAGGTACGTCATTTCGAGGCGAGCAGTACTTC; CDR3 protein: CASSQEGTSFRGEQYF
V gene: TRBV25-1; J gene: TRBJ1-1; D gene: .; clone size: .; CDR3 DNA: TGTGCCAGCAGTGACAGCATGAACACTGAAGCTTTCTTT; CDR3 protein: CASSDSMNTEAFF
V gene: TRBV5-4; J gene: TRBJ2-7; D gene: .; clone size: few; CDR3 DNA: TGTGCCAGCAGAACAGACAGGTTTTCCTACGAGCAGTACTTC; CDR3 protein: CASRTDRFSYEQYF
V gene: TRBV11-2; J gene: TRBJ2-5; D gene: .; clone size: .; CDR3 DNA: TGTGCCAGCACCGCAATGCAAGAGACCCAGTACTTC; CDR3 protein: CASTAMQETQYF
V gene: TRBV18; J gene: TRBJ1-1; D gene: TRBD1; clone size: .; CDR3 DNA: TGTGCCAGCTCACCCAGGGGGATCGACACTGAAGCTTTCTTT; CDR3 protein: CASSPRGIDTEAFF
V gene: TRBV19; J gene: TRBJ2-7; D gene: .; clone size: .; CDR3 DNA: TGTGCCAGTAGTATATCTTGGGCCGCCTACGAGCAGTACTTC; CDR3 protein: CASSISWAAYEQYF
V gene: TRBV5-1; J gene: TRBJ2-5; D gene: TRBD2; clone size: .; CDR3 DNA: TGCGCCAGCAGCTTGGACGGACTAGCGGGAAGACAAGAGACCCAGTACTTC; CDR3 protein: CASSLDGLAGRQETQYF
V gene: TRBV4-1; J gene: TRBJ2-7; D gene: TRBD1; clone size: once; CDR3 DNA: TGCGCCAGCAGCCTGGGACAGGGTCTCTACGAGCAGTACTTC; CDR3 protein: CASSLGQGLYEQYF
V gene: TRBV10-3; J gene: TRBJ2-7; D gene: TRBD1; clone size: few; CDR3 DNA: TGTGCCATCAGGGGGACAGGGGACGAGCAGTACTTC; CDR3 protein: CAIRGTGDEQYF
V gene: TRBV5-1; J gene: TRBJ2-3; D gene: TRBD2; clone size: .; CDR3 DNA: TGCGCCAGCAGCTTGGCTAGCGGGAGCTCAGATACGCAGTATTTT; CDR3 protein: CASSLASGSSDTQYF
V gene: TRBV4-1; J gene: TRBJ2-3; D gene: .; clone size: .; CDR3 DNA: TGCGCCAGCAGCCAGTACGAGGGCACAGATACGCAGTATTTT; CDR3 protein: CASSQYEGTDTQYF
V gene: TRBV7-9; J gene: TRBJ2-1; D gene: TRBD1; clone size: few; CDR3 DNA: TGTGCCAGCAGGTTTCCAGGGACAGCGTACAATGAGCAGTTCTTC; CDR3 protein: CASRFPGTAYNEQFF
V gene: TRBV10-1; J gene: TRBJ2-1; D gene: .; clone size: few; CDR3 DNA: TGCGCCAGCAGTGCCCAGGGATATGAGCAGTTCTTC; CDR3 protein: CASSAQGYEQFF
V gene: TRBV19; J gene: TRBJ1-1; D gene: .; clone size: .; CDR3 DNA: TGTGCCAGTAGTATTTCAGGGATGAACACTGAAGCTTTCTTT; CDR3 protein: CASSISGMNTEAFF
V gene: TRBV18; J gene: TRBJ1-4; D gene: .; clone size: .; CDR3 DNA: TGTGCCAGCTCACCAGACAGAGAAAAACTGTTTTTT; CDR3 protein: CASSPDREKLFF
V gene: TRBV2; J gene: TRBJ1-2; D gene: .; clone size: .; CDR3 DNA: TGTGCCAGCTCTAAGGGGCTCTTGGACTATGGCTACACCTTC; CDR3 protein: CASSKGLLDYGYTF
V gene: TRBV4-1; J gene: TRBJ2-5; D gene: TRBD1; clone size: .; CDR3 DNA: TGCGCCAGCAGCCAAGATCTTCACAGGGGGCGAGAGACCCAGTACTTC; CDR3 protein: CASSQDLHRGRETQYF
V gene: TRBV14; J gene: TRBJ2-2; D gene: .; clone size: .; CDR3 DNA: TGTGCCAGCAAGGACACTTCAAACGGCGCCGGGGAGCTGTTTTTT; CDR3 protein: CASKDTSNGAGELFF
V gene: TRBV7-8; J gene: TRBJ1-4; D gene: .; clone size: few; CDR3 DNA: TGTGCCAGCAGCCCCGACAGCCTTCCTAATGAAAAACTGTTTTTT; CDR3 protein: CASSPDSLPNEKLFF
V gene: TRBV9; J gene: TRBJ2-2; D gene: .; clone size: .; CDR3 DNA: TGTGCCAGCAGCGTCCTCACCGGGGAGCTGTTTTTT; CDR3 protein: CASSVLTGELFF
V gene: TRBV19; J gene: TRBJ1-3; D gene: .; clone size: .; CDR3 DNA: TGTGCCAGTACCTCCGGACTGACTTTTCGTGGAAACACCATATATTTT; CDR3 protein: CASTSGLTFRGNTIYF
V gene: TRBV5-1; J gene: TRBJ1-5; D gene: .; clone size: few; CDR3 DNA: TGCGCCAGCAGCTTGGACGGGGGTGTCAGCAATCAGCCCCAGCATTTT; CDR3 protein: CASSLDGGVSNQPQHF
V gene: TRBV11-1; J gene: TRBJ2-3; D gene: TRBD2; clone size: .; CDR3 DNA: TGTGCCAGCAGCTTACAGCGGGGAACAGATACGCAGTATTTT; CDR3 protein: CASSLQRGTDTQYF
V gene: TRBV18; J gene: TRBJ1-1; D gene: .; clone size: .; CDR3 DNA: TGTGCCAGCTCACCAGGGACAACCCCTGAAGCTTTCTTT; CDR3 protein: CASSPGTTPEAFF
V gene: TRBV7-2; J gene: TRBJ2-1; D gene: TRBD2; clone size: few; CDR3 DNA: TGTGCCAGCAGCTTAAGGGGGACTAGCGGGAGTTCCTACAATGAGCAGTTCTTC; CDR3 protein: CASSLRGTSGSSYNEQFF
V gene: TRBV19; J gene: TRBJ2-1; D gene: TRBD2; clone size: .; CDR3 DNA: TGTGCCAGTAGAGGGTTACTAGCGGGAGGGCCCGGAGAGCAGTTCTTC; CDR3 protein: CASRGLLAGGPGEQFF